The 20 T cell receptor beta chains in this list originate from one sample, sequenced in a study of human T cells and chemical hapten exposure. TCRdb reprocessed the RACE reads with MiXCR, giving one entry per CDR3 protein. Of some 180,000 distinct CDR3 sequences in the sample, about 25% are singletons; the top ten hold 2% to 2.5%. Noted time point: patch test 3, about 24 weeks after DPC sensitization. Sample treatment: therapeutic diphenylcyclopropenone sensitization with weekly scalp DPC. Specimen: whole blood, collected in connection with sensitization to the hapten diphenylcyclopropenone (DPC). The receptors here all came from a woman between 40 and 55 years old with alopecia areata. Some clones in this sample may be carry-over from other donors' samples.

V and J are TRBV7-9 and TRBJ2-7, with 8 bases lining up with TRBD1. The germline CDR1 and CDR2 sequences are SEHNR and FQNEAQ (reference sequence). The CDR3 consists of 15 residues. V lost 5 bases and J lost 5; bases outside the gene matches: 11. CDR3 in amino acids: CASSAGQGNYDEQYF. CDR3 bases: TGTGCCAGCAGCGCTGGACAGGGAAACTATGACGAGCAGTACTTC. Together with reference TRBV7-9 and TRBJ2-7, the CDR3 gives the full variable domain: DTGVSQNPRHKITKRGQNVTFRCDPISEHNRLYWYRQTLGQGPEFLTYFQNEAQLEKSRLLSDRFSAERPKGSFSTLEIQRTEQGDSAMYLCASSAGQGNYDEQYFGPGTRLTVT.

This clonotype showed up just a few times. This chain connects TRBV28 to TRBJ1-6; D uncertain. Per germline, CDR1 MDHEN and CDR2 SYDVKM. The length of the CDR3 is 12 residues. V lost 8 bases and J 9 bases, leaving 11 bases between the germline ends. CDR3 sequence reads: CASGTGSSPLHF. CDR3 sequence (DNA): TGTGCCAGCGGCACTGGGAGTTCACCCCTCCACTTT. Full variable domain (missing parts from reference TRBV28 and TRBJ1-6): DVKVTQSSRYLVKRTGEKVFLECVQDMDHENMFWYRQDPGLGLRLIYFSYDVKMKEKGDIPEGYSVSREKKERFSLILESASTNQTSMYLCASGTGSSPLHFGNGTRLTVT.

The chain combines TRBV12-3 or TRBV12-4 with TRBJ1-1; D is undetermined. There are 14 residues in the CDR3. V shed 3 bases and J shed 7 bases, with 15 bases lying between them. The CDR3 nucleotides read TGTGCCAGCAGTTTCTTTCGGGAACCTCTTGAAGCTTTCTTT. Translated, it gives CASSFFREPLEAFF.

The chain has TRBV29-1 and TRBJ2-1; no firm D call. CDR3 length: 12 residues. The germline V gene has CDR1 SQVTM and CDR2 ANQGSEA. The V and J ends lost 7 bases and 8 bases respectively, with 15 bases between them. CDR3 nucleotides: TGCAGCGCTGATTCTGGAGCACATGAGCAGTTCTTC. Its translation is CSADSGAHEQFF.

The CDR3 spells CSASATGTQPQHF. The CDR3 nucleotides read TGCAGTGCTAGTGCTACAGGGACTCAGCCCCAGCATTTT. The chain combines TRBV20-1 with TRBJ1-5; tentative D call: TRBD1 (6 bases). V shed 3 bases and J shed 6 bases, with 12 bases lying between them. Germline V lookup: CDR1 DFQATT, CDR2 SNEGSKA (reference sequence). This CDR3 spans 13 amino acids.

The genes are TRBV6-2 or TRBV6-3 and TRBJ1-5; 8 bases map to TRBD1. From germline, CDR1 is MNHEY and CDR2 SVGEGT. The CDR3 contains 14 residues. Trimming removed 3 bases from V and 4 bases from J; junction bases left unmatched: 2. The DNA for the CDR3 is TGTGCCAGCAGTTATACAGGGGGAAATCAGCCCCAGCATTTT. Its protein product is CASSYTGGNQPQHF.

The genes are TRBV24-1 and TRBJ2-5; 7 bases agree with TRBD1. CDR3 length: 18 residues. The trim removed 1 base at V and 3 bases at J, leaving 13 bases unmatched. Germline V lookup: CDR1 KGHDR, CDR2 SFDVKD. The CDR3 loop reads CATSDFIRDSLRKETQYF. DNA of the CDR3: TGTGCCACCAGTGATTTTATCAGGGACAGCTTACGGAAAGAGACCCAGTACTTC.

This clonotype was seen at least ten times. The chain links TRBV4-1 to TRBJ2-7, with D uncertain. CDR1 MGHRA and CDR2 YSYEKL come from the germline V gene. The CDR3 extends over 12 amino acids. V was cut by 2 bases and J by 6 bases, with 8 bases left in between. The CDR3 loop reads CASSQTGREQYF. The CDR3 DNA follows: TGCGCCAGCAGCCAAACTGGACGCGAGCAGTACTTC.

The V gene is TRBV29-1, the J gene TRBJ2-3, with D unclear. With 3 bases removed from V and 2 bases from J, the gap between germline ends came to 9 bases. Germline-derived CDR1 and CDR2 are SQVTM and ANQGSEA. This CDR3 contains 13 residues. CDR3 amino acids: CSVEPEATDTQYF. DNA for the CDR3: TGCAGCGTTGAGCCCGAGGCCACAGATACGCAGTATTTT.

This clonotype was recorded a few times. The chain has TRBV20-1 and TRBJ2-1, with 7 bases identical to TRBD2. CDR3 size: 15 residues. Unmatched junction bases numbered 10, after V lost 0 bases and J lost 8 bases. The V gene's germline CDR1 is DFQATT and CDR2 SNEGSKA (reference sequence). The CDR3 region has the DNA TGCAGTGCTAGAGAAACTGGAGGGAGGGCACATGAGCAGTTCTTC. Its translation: CSARETGGRAHEQFF.

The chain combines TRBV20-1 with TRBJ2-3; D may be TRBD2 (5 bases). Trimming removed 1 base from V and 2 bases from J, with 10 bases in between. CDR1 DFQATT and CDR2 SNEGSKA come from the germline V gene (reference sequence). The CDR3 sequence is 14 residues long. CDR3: CSARVFGNTDTQYF. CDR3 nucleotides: TGCAGTGCTAGAGTTTTCGGGAACACAGATACGCAGTATTTT.

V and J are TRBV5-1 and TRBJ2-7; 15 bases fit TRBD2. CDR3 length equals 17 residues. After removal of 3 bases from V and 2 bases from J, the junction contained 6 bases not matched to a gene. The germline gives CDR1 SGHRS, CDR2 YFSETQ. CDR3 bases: TGCGCCAGCAGCTCGAGGACTAGCGGGAGGGTAACCTACGAGCAGTACTTC. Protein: CASSSRTSGRVTYEQYF.

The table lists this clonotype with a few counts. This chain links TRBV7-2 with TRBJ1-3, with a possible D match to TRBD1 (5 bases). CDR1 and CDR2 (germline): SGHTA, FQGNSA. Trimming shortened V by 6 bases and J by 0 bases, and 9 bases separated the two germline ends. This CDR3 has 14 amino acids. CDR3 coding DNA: TGTGCCAGCAGGGCAGGGATCTCTGGAAACACCATATATTTT. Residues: CASRAGISGNTIYF. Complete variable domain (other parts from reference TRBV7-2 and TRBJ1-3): GAGVSQSPSNKVTEKGKDVELRCDPISGHTALYWYRQSLGQGLEFLIYFQGNSAPDKSGLPSDRFSAERTGGSVSTLTIQRTQQEDSAVYLCASRAGISGNTIYFGEGSWLTVV.

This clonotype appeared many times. This CDR3 reads CASSAGQGLYEQYF. Written as DNA, the CDR3 is TGTGCCAGCTCAGCGGGACAGGGATTATACGAGCAGTACTTC. The genes are TRBV18 and TRBJ2-7; 9 nucleotides match TRBD1. Trimming removed 5 bases from V and 4 bases from J; junction bases left unmatched: 6. From germline, CDR1 is KGHSH and CDR2 LQKENI. There are 14 residues in the CDR3.

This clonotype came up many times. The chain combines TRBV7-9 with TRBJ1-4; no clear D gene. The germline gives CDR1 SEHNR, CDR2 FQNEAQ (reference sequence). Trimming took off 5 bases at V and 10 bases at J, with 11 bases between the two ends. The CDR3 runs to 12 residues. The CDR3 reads CASSGSLAKLFF. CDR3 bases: TGTGCCAGCAGCGGATCCCTCGCAAAACTGTTTTTT.

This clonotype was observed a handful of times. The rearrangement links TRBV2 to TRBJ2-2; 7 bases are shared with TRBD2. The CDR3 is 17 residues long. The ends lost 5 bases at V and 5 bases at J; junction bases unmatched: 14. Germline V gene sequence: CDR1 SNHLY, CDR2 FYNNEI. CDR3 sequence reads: CASSPRTLAEATGELFF. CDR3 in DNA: TGTGCCAGCAGTCCTCGGACTCTAGCGGAGGCAACCGGGGAGCTGTTTTTT.

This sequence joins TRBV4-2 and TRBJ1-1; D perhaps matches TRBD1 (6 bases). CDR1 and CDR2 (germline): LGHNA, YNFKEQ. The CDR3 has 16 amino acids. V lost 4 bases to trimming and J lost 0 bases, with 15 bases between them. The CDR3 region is CASSLNSGALNTEAFF. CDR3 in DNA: TGTGCCAGCAGCCTCAACTCAGGGGCCCTGAACACTGAAGCTTTCTTT.

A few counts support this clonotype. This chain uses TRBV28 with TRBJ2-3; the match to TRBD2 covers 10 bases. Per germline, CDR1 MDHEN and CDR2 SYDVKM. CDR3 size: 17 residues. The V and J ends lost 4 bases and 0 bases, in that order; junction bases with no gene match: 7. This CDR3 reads CASSSPAGGGSTDTQYF. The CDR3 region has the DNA TGTGCCAGCAGTTCGCCAGCGGGAGGGGGAAGCACAGATACGCAGTATTTT.

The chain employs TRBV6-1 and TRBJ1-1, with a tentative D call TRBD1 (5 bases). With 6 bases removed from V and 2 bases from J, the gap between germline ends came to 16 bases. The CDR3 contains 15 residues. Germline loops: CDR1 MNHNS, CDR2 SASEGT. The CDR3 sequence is CASSLTRQSNTEAFF. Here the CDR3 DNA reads TGTGCCAGCAGCCTCACAAGACAGAGTAACACTGAAGCTTTCTTT.

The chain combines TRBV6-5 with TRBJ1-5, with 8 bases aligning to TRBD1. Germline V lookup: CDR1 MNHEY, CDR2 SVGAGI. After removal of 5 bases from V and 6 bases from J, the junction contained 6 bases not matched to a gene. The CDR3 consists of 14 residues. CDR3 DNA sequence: TGTGCCAGCAGTATCGCAGGGGGCGGTCAGCCCCAGCATTTT. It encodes CASSIAGGGQPQHF.